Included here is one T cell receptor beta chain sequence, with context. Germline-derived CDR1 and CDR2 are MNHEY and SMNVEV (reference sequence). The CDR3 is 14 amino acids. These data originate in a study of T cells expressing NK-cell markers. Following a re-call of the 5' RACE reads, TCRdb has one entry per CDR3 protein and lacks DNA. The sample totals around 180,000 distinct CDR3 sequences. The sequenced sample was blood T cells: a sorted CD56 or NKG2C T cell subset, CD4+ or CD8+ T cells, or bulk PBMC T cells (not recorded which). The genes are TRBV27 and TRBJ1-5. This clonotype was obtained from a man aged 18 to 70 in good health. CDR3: CASNSGWSNQPQHF.